What follows are 29 T cell receptor beta chains derived from one specimen sequenced in a study of response to subunit inactivated influenza vaccine listed by TCRdb under 2018. Library method: RT-PCR. These reads were obtained on an Illumina HiSeq 2500. The raw public data were reprocessed by TCRdb itself: fastp quality trimming at Q25, MiXCR clonotype calling, in-frame beta chains only. For every CDR3 protein sequence, its rows merge into one entry that carries the most common genes and DNA. This sample holds roughly 520,000 distinct CDR3 sequences; around 25% were observed only once. The leading ten clones occupy approximately 2% of the sample. The sequencing here drew on CD4+ T cells sorted from PBMCs, taken roughly 5 days after vaccination. These receptors were obtained from a man in his forties or fifties who received an inactivated influenza vaccine. Donor details come from another sample of the same person, matched by shared clones.

The rearrangement joins TRBV7-6 to TRBJ2-3; D unresolved. V shed 0 bases and J shed 5 bases, with 6 bases lying between them. CDR3 size: 13 residues. The V gene's germline CDR1 is SGHVS and CDR2 FNYEAQ. The CDR3: CASSLAGKDTQYF. The CDR3 DNA is TGTGCCAGCAGCTTAGCTGGGAAAGATACGCAGTATTTT. The entire variable domain, with the rest obtained from reference TRBV7-6 and TRBJ2-3, is as follows: GAGVSQSPRYKVTKRGQDVALRCDPISGHVSLYWYRQALGQGPEFLTYFNYEAQQDKSGLPNDRFSAERPEGSISTLTIQRTEQRDSAMYRCASSLAGKDTQYFGPGTRLTVL.

In its sample, this clonotype was seen a few times. J is TRBJ2-5 and V is TRBV7-8, with 9 bases matching TRBD2. Per germline, CDR1 SGHVS and CDR2 FQNEAQ. With V trimmed by 0 bases and J by 6 bases, 14 bases remained unmatched. The length of the CDR3 is 18 residues. The CDR3 DNA reads TGTGCCAGCAGCTTAGCGTTTAGCGGGGGTCCGGGCTCTCAGACCCAGTACTTC. This translates into CASSLAFSGGPGSQTQYF.

This chain links TRBV29-1 with TRBJ1-1, with 7 bases that match TRBD1. The trim removed 3 bases at V and 0 bases at J, leaving 7 bases unmatched. The CDR3 runs 15 residues. CDR1 SQVTM and CDR2 ANQGSEA come from the germline V gene. This CDR3 reads CSVDLRGAMNTEAFF. CDR3 coding DNA: TGCAGCGTTGACCTCAGGGGGGCCATGAACACTGAAGCTTTCTTT.

This clonotype occurred a few times. The CDR3 spells CASSLGDLTQETQYF. CDR3 in DNA: TGCGCCAGCAGCTTGGGGGACCTAACTCAAGAGACCCAGTACTTC. The V and J genes are TRBV5-1 and TRBJ2-5, with D tentatively TRBD1 or TRBD2 (5 bases each). This CDR3 is 15 amino acids long. CDR1 and CDR2 from the germline V gene are SGHRS and YFSETQ. Between the trimmed V and J ends, which lost 0 bases and 2 bases, there was a span of 11 bases.

The rearrangement joins TRBV30 to TRBJ1-1, with a possible D match to TRBD1 (5 bases). From germline, CDR1 is GTSNPN and CDR2 SVGIG (reference sequence). Trimming took 1 base from V and 6 from J, leaving 12 bases between them. The CDR3 spans 13 residues. CDR3 sequence (DNA): TGTGCCTGGAGTGATGGGGCATGGGCTGAAGCTTTCTTT. Amino acid sequence: CAWSDGAWAEAFF.

The rearrangement uses TRBV30 and TRBJ1-5; no reliable D call. Per the germline V gene, CDR1 is GTSNPN and CDR2 is SVGIG (reference sequence). V lost 0 bases and J 4 bases, leaving 7 bases between the germline ends. This CDR3 is built from 13 residues. The CDR3 loop reads CAWSVRVNQPQHF. The CDR3 region has the DNA TGTGCCTGGAGTGTAAGGGTAAATCAGCCCCAGCATTTT.

The chain has TRBV6-1 and TRBJ2-1; 8 bases align to TRBD1. This CDR3 spans 17 amino acids. Trimming at V came to 3 bases and at J to 3 bases, leaving 10 bases not matched to a gene. Germline V gives CDR1 MNHNS, CDR2 SASEGT. The CDR3 reads CASSDRWPGGGYNEQFF. The CDR3 DNA is TGTGCCAGCAGTGATCGTTGGCCAGGGGGCGGCTACAATGAGCAGTTCTTC.

J is TRBJ2-7 and V is TRBV20-1, with TRBD1 matching over 7 bases. The CDR3 totals 15 residues. Germline trimming cut 5 bases from V and 2 bases from J; bases unmatched to any gene: 12. CDR1 DFQATT and CDR2 SNEGSKA come from the germline V gene (reference sequence). The CDR3 region has the DNA TGCAGTGCTTCCCGGACAGGAAGGAGAACCTACGAGCAGTACTTC. It codes for CSASRTGRRTYEQYF.

This clonotype occurred a few times. The V gene is TRBV5-1, the J gene TRBJ2-1; TRBD1 matches at 8 bases. From germline, CDR1 is SGHRS and CDR2 YFSETQ. Trimming took 6 bases from V and 0 from J; bases not matched to a gene: 5. The CDR3 consists of 15 residues. CDR3 in amino acids: CASIQTGGSYNEQFF. CDR3 nucleotides: TGCGCCAGCATCCAAACAGGGGGCTCCTACAATGAGCAGTTCTTC.

The CDR3 coding sequence is TGTGCCAGCACCTGGGTAGCGGGCCCTAGCTCCTACAATGAGCAGTTCTTC. This codes for CASTWVAGPSSYNEQFF. The chain is built from TRBV7-2 and TRBJ2-1; 7 bases map to TRBD2. The CDR3 extends over 17 amino acids. The germline V gene has CDR1 SGHTA and CDR2 FQGNSA. The J segment lost 0 bases and the V segment lost 7 bases, leaving 12 bases of the junction unmatched.

This clonotype has more than one count but fewer than ten. For the CDR3, the DNA is TGTGCCAGTCACCTCAGGGGGGCGGCGGGGGAGCTGTTTTTT. Translating it yields CASHLRGAAGELFF. This chain joins TRBV6-1 and TRBJ2-2; tentatively, D is TRBD1 (7 bases). This CDR3 is 14 amino acids long. V lost 9 bases, J lost 8 bases, and 19 bases lay in between. Germline V CDR1 and CDR2: MNHNS, SASEGT.

The chain couples TRBV7-3 to TRBJ2-1, with 11 nucleotides matching TRBD2. After removal of 6 bases from V and 10 bases from J, the junction contained 8 bases not matched to a gene. The CDR3 consists of 14 residues. The germline V gene encodes CDR1 SGHTA and CDR2 FQGTGA. The CDR3 coding sequence is TGTGCCAGCAGGGACCCGGGGACTAGCGGAGAGCAGTTCTTC. This gives the protein CASRDPGTSGEQFF. The entire variable domain, with the rest obtained from reference TRBV7-3 and TRBJ2-1, is as follows: GAGVSQTPSNKVTEKGKYVELRCDPISGHTALYWYRQSLGQGPEFLIYFQGTGAADDSGLPNDRFFAVRPEGSVSTLKIQRTERGDSAVYLCASRDPGTSGEQFFGPGTRLTVL.

This clonotype occurred many times. The chain recombines TRBV15 with TRBJ2-7, with 7 bases that match TRBD1. Germline V gene lookup returns CDR1 LNHNV and CDR2 YYDKDF (reference sequence). This CDR3 contains 13 residues. Unmatched junction bases numbered 8, after V lost 6 bases and J lost 6 bases. CDR3 protein: CATRRQGLGEQYF. In DNA form, the CDR3 reads TGTGCCACCAGGAGACAGGGCTTAGGCGAGCAGTACTTC.

The chain is built from TRBV6-5 and TRBJ1-2, with D maybe TRBD1 (5 bases). Germline CDR1 and CDR2: MNHEY and SVGAGI. This CDR3 has 14 residues. V lost 2 bases, J lost 8 bases, and 15 bases lay in between. CDR3 nucleotide sequence: TGTGCCAGCAGTTACCGGTGGGGGGGTGGCGGCTACACCTTC. This codes for CASSYRWGGGGYTF.

This chain uses TRBV29-1 with TRBJ2-2, with D possibly TRBD2 on 5 matching bases. The germline V gene has CDR1 SQVTM and CDR2 ANQGSEA. V was pared by 4 bases and J by 5 bases, with 14 bases between. CDR3 length: 14 residues. CDR3 in amino acids: CSVGTGLETGELFF. Here the CDR3 DNA reads TGCAGCGTTGGGACGGGGTTGGAAACCGGGGAGCTGTTTTTT.

The V gene is TRBV20-1, the J gene TRBJ1-6; D is undetermined. CDR1 is DFQATT, CDR2 SNEGSKA, per germline (reference sequence). Deletions cut 0 bases from V and 7 bases from J, with 7 bases between. The CDR3 extends over 13 amino acids. CDR3 DNA: TGCAGTGCTAGAGAGGCCAGCAATTCACCCCTCCACTTT. It codes for CSAREASNSPLHF.

The chain has TRBV5-1 and TRBJ2-1, with 10 bases that match TRBD2. CDR1 and CDR2 from the germline V gene are SGHRS and YFSETQ. After removal of 3 bases from V and 1 base from J, the junction contained 7 bases not matched to a gene. This CDR3 has 17 residues. The CDR3 protein is CASSSASGSSSYNEQFF. The CDR3 DNA reads as TGCGCCAGCAGCTCTGCTAGCGGGAGTAGTTCCTACAATGAGCAGTTCTTC.

This sequence joins TRBV12-3 or TRBV12-4 and TRBJ2-2; TRBD1 aligns across 9 bases. CDR3 size: 16 residues. After removal of 3 bases from V and 7 bases from J, the junction contained 9 bases not matched to a gene. This chain's CDR3 is CASSLRTGGAGGELFF. CDR3 DNA sequence: TGTGCCAGCAGTTTGAGAACAGGGGGCGCAGGCGGGGAGCTGTTTTTT.

On this clonotype itself: Mismatch with germline at one junction end may stem from a read error. J is TRBJ2-1 and V is TRBV9, with 9 bases identical to TRBD2. The CDR3 runs 17 residues. In germline, CDR1 is SGDLS, CDR2 YYNGEE. CDR3: CASSPWTSASSYNEQFF. The CDR3, as DNA: TGTGCCAGCAGCCCCTGGACTAGCGCGAGCTCCTACAATGAGCAGTTCTTT.

Many counts were recorded for this clonotype. The chain is built from TRBV24-1 and TRBJ2-1; D ambiguous. This CDR3 is 13 amino acids long. Trimming stripped 4 bases from V and 8 bases from J, with 11 bases between. Germline values: CDR1 KGHDR, CDR2 SFDVKD. The CDR3, as DNA: TGTGCCACCAGTGACCCCTCCCTCGATGAGCAGTTCTTC. This codes for CATSDPSLDEQFF.

In this sample, this clonotype turned up a few times. V gene TRBV12-3 or TRBV12-4 combines with J gene TRBJ1-1, with D uncertain. Trimming took 7 bases from V and 5 from J, leaving 14 bases between them. The CDR3 consists of 13 residues. The CDR3 DNA is TGTGCCAGCACCATCGAGATAGGGACTGAAGCTTTCTTT. This encodes CASTIEIGTEAFF.

The chain is built from TRBV11-2 and TRBJ2-1, with TRBD2 matching 8 bases. There are 15 residues in the CDR3. In germline, CDR1 is SGHAT, CDR2 FQNNGV. V dropped 1 base and J dropped 7; count of bases not matched to a gene: 6. As DNA, the CDR3 is TGTGCCAGCAGCTTAGGTAGCGGGATCAATAATGAGCAGTTCTTC. Translating it yields CASSLGSGINNEQFF. The complete variable domain, with remaining parts taken from reference TRBV11-2 and TRBJ2-1, reads EAGVAQSPRYKIIEKRQSVAFWCNPISGHATLYWYQQILGQGPKLLIQFQNNGVVDDSQLPKDRFSAERLKGVDSTLKIQPAKLEDSAVYLCASSLGSGINNEQFFGPGTRLTVL.

This clonotype was counted between two and nine times. The rearrangement links TRBV12-3 or TRBV12-4 to TRBJ1-2, with TRBD1 as a possible D gene (5 bases). V dropped 5 bases and J dropped 5 bases, with 12 bases sitting between them. The CDR3 is 13 residues long. The CDR3 DNA reads as TGTGCCAGCAGTGAAGTCGGGGCTTATGGCTACACCTTC. Amino acid sequence: CASSEVGAYGYTF.

This clonotype was detected only a few times. The V gene is TRBV29-1, the J gene TRBJ2-3; D is uncertain. V was shortened by 3 bases and J by 4 bases, with 2 bases between the two germline ends. The CDR3 extends over 10 amino acids. Germline values: CDR1 SQVTM, CDR2 ANQGSEA. CDR3 DNA: TGCAGCGTTGATGCAGATACGCAGTATTTT. Translation gives CSVDADTQYF.

This clonotype was detected only a few times. The gene calls are TRBV29-1 and TRBJ2-1; 11 bases are a match to TRBD2. With V trimmed by 4 bases and J by 5 bases, 4 bases remained unmatched. This CDR3 spans 14 amino acids. Looked up from germline, CDR1 is SQVTM and CDR2 is ANQGSEA. The CDR3 coding sequence is TGCAGCGTTGCTGGGACTAGCGGTAACAATGAGCAGTTCTTC. This codes for CSVAGTSGNNEQFF.

The chain uses TRBV7-9 and TRBJ2-3; no clear D. The CDR3 totals 15 residues. Germline CDR1 is SEHNR and CDR2 is FQNEAQ (reference sequence). V was clipped by 1 base and J by 2 bases, with 10 bases between them. Here the CDR3 reads CASSLDLTPTDTQYF. The DNA of the CDR3 is TGTGCCAGCAGCTTAGACCTAACCCCCACAGATACGCAGTATTTT.

This clonotype was counted at least ten times. The chain uses TRBV29-1 and TRBJ2-5; either TRBD1 or TRBD2 may supply D (5 bases each). V was trimmed by 5 bases and J by 5 bases, leaving 12 bases between them. The germline V gene encodes CDR1 SQVTM and CDR2 ANQGSEA. The CDR3 length is 12 residues. CDR3 protein: CSVHHGTETQYF. DNA for the CDR3: TGCAGCGTTCATCACGGGACGGAGACCCAGTACTTC.

This chain joins TRBV20-1 and TRBJ2-3, with TRBD1 identical over 9 bases. The CDR3 runs to 15 residues. V lost 3 bases, J lost 4 bases, and 8 bases stayed unmatched. Germline loops: CDR1 DFQATT, CDR2 SNEGSKA (reference sequence). CDR3 sequence (DNA): TGCAGTGCTAGCCCATGGACAGGGGTGGCAGATACGCAGTATTTT. Translated: CSASPWTGVADTQYF.

This rearrangement joins TRBV20-1 to TRBJ1-2; D possibly corresponds to TRBD1 (5 bases). This CDR3 region has 14 residues. The germline V gene encodes CDR1 DFQATT and CDR2 SNEGSKA (reference sequence). V was trimmed by 3 bases and J by 2 bases, leaving 13 bases between them. In DNA, the CDR3 is TGCAGTGCTAGTTTTCCAGGGAGGAACTATGGCTACACCTTC. Residues: CSASFPGRNYGYTF.